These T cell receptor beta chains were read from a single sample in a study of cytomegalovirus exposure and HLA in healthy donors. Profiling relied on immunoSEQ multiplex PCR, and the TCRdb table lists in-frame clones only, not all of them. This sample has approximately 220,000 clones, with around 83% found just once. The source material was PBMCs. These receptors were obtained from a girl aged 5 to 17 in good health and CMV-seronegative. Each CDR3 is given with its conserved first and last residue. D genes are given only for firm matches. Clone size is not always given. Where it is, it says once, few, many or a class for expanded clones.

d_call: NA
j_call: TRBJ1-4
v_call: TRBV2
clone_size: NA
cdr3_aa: CASSVEGQRNEKLFF
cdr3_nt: TGTGCCAGCAGTGTCGAAGGACAGAGGAATGAAAAACTGTTTTTT

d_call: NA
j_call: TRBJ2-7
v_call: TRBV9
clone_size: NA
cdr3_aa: CASSATGQSSYEQYF
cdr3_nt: TGTGCCAGCAGCGCTACCGGTCAAAGCTCCTACGAGCAGTACTTC

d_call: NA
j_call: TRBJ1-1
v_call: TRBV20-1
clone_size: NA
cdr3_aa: CAMRGTEAFF
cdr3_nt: TGCGCAATGCGGGGAACTGAAGCTTTCTTT

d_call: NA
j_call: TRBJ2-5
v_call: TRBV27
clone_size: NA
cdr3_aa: CASSLSTGETQYF
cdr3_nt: TGTGCCAGCAGTTTATCCACGGGGGAGACCCAGTACTTC

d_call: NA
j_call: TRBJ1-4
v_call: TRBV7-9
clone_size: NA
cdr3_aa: CASSLRTATNEKLFF
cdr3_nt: TGTGCCAGCAGCTTAAGGACAGCAACTAATGAAAAACTGTTTTTT

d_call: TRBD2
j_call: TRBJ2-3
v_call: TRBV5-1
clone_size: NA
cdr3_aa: CASRGLARGDTQYF
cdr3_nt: TGCGCCAGCAGGGGACTAGCCCGCGGAGATACGCAGTATTTT

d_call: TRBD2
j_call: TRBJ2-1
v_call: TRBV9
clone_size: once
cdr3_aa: CASSVAGGPSGYNEQFF
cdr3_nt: TGTGCCAGCAGCGTAGCGGGAGGGCCGTCGGGATACAATGAGCAGTTCTTC

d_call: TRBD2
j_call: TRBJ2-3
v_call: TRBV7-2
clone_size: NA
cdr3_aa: CASSLAPSGRYTQYF
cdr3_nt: TGTGCCAGCAGCTTAGCGCCTAGCGGGAGATATACGCAGTATTTT

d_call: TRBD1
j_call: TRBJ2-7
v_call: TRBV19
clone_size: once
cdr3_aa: CASSQGQGGEQYF
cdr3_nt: TGTGCCAGTAGTCAAGGACAGGGGGGCGAGCAGTACTTC

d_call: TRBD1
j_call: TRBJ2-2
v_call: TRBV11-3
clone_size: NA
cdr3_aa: CASSPGQLDTGELFF
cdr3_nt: TGTGCCAGCAGCCCGGGACAGTTGGACACCGGGGAGCTGTTTTTT

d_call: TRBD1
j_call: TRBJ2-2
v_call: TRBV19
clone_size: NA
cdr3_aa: CASSFWDSVNTGELFF
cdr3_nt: TGTGCCAGTAGTTTTTGGGACAGCGTTAACACCGGGGAGCTGTTTTTT

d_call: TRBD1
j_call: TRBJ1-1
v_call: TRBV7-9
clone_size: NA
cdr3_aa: CASSKGANTEAFF
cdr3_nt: TGTGCCAGCTCGAAGGGGGCGAACACTGAAGCTTTCTTT

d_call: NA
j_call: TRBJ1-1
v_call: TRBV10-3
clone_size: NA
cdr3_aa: CAISPRLQGPFHTEAFF
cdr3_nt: TGTGCCATCAGTCCCCGTTTGCAGGGGCCATTTCACACTGAAGCTTTCTTT

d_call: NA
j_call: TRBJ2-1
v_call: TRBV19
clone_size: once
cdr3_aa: CASSKRAYNEQFF
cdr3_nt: TGTGCCAGTAGTAAGAGGGCCTACAATGAGCAGTTCTTC

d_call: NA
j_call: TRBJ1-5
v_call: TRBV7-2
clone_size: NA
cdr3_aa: CASSWFGADQPQHF
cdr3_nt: TGTGCCAGCAGCTGGTTTGGAGCCGATCAGCCCCAGCATTTT

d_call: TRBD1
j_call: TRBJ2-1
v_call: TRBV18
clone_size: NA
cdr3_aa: CASSPPKTGPEQFF
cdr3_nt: TGTGCCAGCTCACCGCCCAAGACAGGGCCCGAGCAGTTCTTC

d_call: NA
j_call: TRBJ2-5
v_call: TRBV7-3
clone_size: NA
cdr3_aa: CASSLGMEETQYF
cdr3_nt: TGTGCCAGCAGCTTAGGAATGGAGGAGACCCAGTACTTC

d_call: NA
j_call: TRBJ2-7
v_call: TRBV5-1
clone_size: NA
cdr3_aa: CASSDSNSYEQYF
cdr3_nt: TGCGCCAGCAGCGACTCAAACTCCTACGAGCAGTACTTC

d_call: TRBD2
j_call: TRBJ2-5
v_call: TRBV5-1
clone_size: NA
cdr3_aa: CASSLMASGRETQYF
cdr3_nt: TGCGCCAGCAGCTTGATGGCTAGCGGGCGCGAGACCCAGTACTTC

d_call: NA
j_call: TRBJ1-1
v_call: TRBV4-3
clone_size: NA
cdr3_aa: CASSQESGGWTEAFF
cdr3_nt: TGCGCCAGCAGCCAAGAGTCTGGGGGCTGGACTGAAGCTTTCTTT

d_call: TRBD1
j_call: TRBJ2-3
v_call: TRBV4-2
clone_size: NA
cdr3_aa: CASSPSESGGSDTQYF
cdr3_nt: TGTGCCAGCAGCCCGTCGGAGTCAGGGGGTTCAGATACGCAGTATTTT

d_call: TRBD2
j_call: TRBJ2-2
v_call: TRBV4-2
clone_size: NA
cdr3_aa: CASRPGGLKAGELFF
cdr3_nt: TGTGCCAGCCGGCCGGGGGGGCTTAAGGCCGGGGAGCTGTTTTTT

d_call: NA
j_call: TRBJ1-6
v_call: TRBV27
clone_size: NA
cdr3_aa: CASSFGGIHNSPLHF
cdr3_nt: TGTGCCAGCAGTTTCGGGGGGATTCATAATTCACCCCTCCACTTT

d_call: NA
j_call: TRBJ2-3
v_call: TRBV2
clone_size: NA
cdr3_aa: CASERAQYTDTQYF
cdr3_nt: TGTGCCAGCGAGAGGGCGCAGTACACAGATACGCAGTATTTT

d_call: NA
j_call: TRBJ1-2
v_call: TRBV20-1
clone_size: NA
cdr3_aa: CSATGPYGYTF
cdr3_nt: TGCAGTGCTACAGGGCCCTATGGCTACACCTTC

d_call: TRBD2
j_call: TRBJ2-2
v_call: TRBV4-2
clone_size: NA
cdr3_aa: CASSQVAGGPKSGELFF
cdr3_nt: TGTGCCAGCAGCCAAGTAGCGGGAGGGCCGAAATCCGGGGAGCTGTTTTTT